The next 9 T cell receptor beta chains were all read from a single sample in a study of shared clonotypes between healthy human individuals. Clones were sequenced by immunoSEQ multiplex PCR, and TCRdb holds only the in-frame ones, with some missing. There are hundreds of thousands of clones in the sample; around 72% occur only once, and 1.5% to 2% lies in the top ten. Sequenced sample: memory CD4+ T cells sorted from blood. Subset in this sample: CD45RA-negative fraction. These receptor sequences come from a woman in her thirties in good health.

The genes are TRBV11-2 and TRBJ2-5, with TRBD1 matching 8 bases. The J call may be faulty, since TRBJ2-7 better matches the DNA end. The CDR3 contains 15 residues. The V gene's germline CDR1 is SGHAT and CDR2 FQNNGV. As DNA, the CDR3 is TGTGCCAGCAGCGCGCGCGGGCAGGGGGCGCGCGAGCAGTACTTC. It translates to CASSARGQGAREQYF.

CDR3 residues: CASSLAGLGQGGTEAFF. DNA for the CDR3: TGTGCCAGCTCACTGGCAGGACTCGGACAGGGGGGGACTGAAGCTTTCTTT. The chain carries TRBV18 and TRBJ1-1; TRBD1 agrees at 10 bases. The CDR3 consists of 17 residues. V was clipped by 4 bases and J by 5 bases; unmatched bases: 13. Germline loops: CDR1 KGHSH, CDR2 LQKENI.

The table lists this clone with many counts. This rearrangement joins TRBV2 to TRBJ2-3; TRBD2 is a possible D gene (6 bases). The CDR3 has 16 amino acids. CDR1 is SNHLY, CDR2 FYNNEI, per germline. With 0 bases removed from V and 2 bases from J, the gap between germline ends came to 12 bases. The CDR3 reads CASSEAKGGSTDTQYF. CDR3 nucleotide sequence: TGTGCCAGCAGTGAAGCGAAGGGAGGATCCACAGATACGCAGTATTTT.

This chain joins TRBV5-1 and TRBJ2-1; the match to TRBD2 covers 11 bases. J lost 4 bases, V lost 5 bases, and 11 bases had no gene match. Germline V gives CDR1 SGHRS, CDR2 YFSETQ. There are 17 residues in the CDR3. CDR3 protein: CASRLTPGTSGYNEQFF. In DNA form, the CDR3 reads TGCGCCAGCAGGTTAACCCCCGGGACTAGCGGATACAATGAGCAGTTCTTC.

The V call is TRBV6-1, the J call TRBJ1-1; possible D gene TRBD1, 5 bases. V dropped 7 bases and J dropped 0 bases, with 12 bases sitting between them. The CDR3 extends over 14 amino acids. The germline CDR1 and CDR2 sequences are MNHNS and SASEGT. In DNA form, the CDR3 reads TGTGCCAGCACCCCCAGGGAAATGAACACTGAAGCTTTCTTT. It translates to CASTPREMNTEAFF.

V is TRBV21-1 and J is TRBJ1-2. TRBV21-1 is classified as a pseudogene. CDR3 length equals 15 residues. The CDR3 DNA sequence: TGTGCCAGCAGCTTCAATTCCCCGGCGAACTATGGCTACACCTTC. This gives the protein CASSFNSPANYGYTF.

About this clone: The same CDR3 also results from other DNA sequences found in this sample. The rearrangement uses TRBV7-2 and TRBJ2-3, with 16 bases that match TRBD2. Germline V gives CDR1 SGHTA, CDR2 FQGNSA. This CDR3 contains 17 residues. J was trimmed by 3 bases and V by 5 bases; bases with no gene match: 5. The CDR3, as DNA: TGTGCCAGCAGCCCGCGGGGACTAGCGGGAGGGACAGATACGCAGTATTTT. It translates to CASSPRGLAGGTDTQYF. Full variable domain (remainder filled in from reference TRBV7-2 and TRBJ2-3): GAGVSQSPSNKVTEKGKDVELRCDPISGHTALYWYRQSLGQGLEFLIYFQGNSAPDKSGLPSDRFSAERTGGSVSTLTIQRTQQEDSAVYLCASSPRGLAGGTDTQYFGPGTRLTVL.

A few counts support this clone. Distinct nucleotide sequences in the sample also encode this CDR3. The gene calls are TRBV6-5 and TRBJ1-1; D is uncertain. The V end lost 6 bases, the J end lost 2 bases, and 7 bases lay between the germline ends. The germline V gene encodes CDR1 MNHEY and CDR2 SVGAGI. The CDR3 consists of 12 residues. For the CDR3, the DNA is TGTGCCAGCAGAGACCCCAACACTGAAGCTTTCTTT. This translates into CASRDPNTEAFF.

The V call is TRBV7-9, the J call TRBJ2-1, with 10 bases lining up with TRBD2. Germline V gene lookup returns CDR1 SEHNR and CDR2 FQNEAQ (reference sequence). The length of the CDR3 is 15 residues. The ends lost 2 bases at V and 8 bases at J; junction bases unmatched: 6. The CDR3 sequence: CASSLRSSGSYEQFF. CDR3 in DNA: TGTGCCAGCAGCTTACGCTCTAGCGGGAGCTATGAGCAGTTCTTC.